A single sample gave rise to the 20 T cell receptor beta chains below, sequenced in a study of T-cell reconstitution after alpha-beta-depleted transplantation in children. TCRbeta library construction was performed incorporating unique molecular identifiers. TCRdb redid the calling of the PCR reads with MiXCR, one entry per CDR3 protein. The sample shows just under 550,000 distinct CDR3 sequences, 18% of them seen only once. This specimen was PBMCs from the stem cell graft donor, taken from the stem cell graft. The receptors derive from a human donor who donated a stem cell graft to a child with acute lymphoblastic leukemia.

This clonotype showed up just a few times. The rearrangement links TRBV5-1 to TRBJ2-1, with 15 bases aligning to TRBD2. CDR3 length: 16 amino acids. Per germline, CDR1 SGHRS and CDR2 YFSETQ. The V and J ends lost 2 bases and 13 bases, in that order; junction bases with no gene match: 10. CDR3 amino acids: CASSFPGLAGGSPQFF. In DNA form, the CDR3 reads TGCGCCAGCAGCTTTCCGGGACTAGCGGGAGGATCCCCCCAGTTCTTC.

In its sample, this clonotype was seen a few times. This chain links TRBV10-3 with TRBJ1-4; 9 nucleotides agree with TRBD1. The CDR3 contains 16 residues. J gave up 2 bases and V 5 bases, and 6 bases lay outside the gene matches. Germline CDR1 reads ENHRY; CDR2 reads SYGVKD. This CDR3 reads CAISKAGTGTNEKLFF. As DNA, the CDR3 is TGTGCCATCAGTAAAGCCGGGACAGGGACTAATGAAAAACTGTTTTTT.

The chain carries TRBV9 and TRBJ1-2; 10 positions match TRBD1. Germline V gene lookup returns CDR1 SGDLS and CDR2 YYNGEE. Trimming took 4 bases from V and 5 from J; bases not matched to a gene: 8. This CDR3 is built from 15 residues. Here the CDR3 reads CASSPRTGGRYGYTF. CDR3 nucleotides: TGTGCCAGCAGCCCACGGACAGGGGGAAGGTATGGCTACACCTTC.

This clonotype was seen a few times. CDR3 region: CASYRGGYNEQFF. The CDR3 DNA reads TGTGCCAGCTACAGGGGGGGGTACAATGAGCAGTTCTTC. The chain links TRBV5-6 to TRBJ2-1, with a possible D match to TRBD1 (8 bases). CDR1 and CDR2 (germline): SGHDT, YYEEEE. The CDR3 is 13 residues long. Trimming removed 7 bases at V and 4 bases at J, with 12 bases between.

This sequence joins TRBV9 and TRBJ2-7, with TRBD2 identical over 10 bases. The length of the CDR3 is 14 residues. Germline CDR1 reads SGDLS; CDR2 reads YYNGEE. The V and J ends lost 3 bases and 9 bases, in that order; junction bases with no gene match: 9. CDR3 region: CASSALAGDGLQYF. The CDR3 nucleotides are TGTGCCAGCAGCGCTCTAGCGGGAGACGGGTTGCAGTACTTC.

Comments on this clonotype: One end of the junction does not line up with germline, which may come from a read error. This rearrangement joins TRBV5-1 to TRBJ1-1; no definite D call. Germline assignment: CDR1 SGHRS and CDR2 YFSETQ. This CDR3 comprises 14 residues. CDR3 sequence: CASSLDRMNTDAFF. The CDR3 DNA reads TGCGCCAGCAGCTTGGACAGAATGAACACTGACGCTTTCTTT.

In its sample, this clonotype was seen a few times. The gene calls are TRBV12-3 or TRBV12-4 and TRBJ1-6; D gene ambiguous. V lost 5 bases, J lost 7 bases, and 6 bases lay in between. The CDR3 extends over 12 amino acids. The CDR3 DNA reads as TGTGCCAGCAGTCCGAGGAATTCACCCCTCCACTTT. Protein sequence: CASSPRNSPLHF.

The DNA for the CDR3 is TGCGCCAGCAGTCCGGGACAGTTAGCTAGCGGCCCCCCCCCCAATGAGCAGTTCTTC. It codes for CASSPGQLASGPPPNEQFF. This chain connects TRBV5-1 to TRBJ2-1; the D gene could be TRBD1 or TRBD2 (7 bases each). This CDR3 contains 19 residues. V lost 5 bases to trimming and J lost 6 bases, with 30 bases between them. Germline CDR1 is SGHRS and CDR2 is YFSETQ. Full variable domain (rest looked up from reference TRBV5-1 and TRBJ2-1): KAGVTQTPRYLIKTRGQQVTLSCSPISGHRSVSWYQQTPGQGLQFLFEYFSETQRNKGNFPGRFSGRQFSNSRSEMNVSTLELGDSALYLCASSPGQLASGPPPNEQFFGPGTRLTVL.

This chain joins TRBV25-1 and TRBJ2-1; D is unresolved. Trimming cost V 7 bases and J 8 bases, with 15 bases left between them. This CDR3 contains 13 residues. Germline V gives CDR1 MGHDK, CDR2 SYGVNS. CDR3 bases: TGTGCCAGCATAGGAGAGAGGAGCTATGAGCAGTTCTTC. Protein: CASIGERSYEQFF. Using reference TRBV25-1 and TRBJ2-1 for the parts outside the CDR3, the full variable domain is EADIYQTPRYLVIGTGKKITLECSQTMGHDKMYWYQQDPGMELHLIHYSYGVNSTEKGDLSSESTVSRIRTEHFPLTLESARPSHTSQYLCASIGERSYEQFFGPGTRLTVL.

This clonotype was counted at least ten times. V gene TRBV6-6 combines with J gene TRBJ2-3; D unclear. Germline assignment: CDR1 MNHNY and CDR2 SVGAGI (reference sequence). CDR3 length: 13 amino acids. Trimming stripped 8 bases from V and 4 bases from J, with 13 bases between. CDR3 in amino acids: CASRPPGADTQYF. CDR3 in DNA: TGTGCCAGCCGACCCCCTGGGGCAGATACGCAGTATTTT.

The CDR3 nucleotides are TGTGCCAGCAGCCCGACTAGCGGGAGCTTTTTCGGCACAGATACGCAGTATTTT. Translation: CASSPTSGSFFGTDTQYF. This sequence joins TRBV12-3 or TRBV12-4 and TRBJ2-3; TRBD2 matches at 12 bases. The CDR3 is 18 amino acids. With V trimmed by 6 bases and J by 1 base, 11 bases remained unmatched.

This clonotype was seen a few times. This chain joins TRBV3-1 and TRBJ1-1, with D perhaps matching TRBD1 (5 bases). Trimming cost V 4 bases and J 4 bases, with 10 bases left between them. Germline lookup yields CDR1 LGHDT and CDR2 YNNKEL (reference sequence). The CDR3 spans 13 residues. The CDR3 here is CASSRREITEAFF. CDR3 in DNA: TGTGCCAGCAGCCGCAGGGAAATCACTGAAGCTTTCTTT.

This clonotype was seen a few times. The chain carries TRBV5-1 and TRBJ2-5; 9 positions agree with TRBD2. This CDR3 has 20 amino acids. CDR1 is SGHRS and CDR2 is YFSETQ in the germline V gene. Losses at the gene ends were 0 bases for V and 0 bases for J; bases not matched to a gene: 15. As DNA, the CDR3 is TGCGCCAGCAGCTTGGGGGCCCTTTCGAGTCTAGCGGGGCACCAAGAGACCCAGTACTTC. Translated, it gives CASSLGALSSLAGHQETQYF.

CDR3 sequence (DNA): TGTGCCTGGAGGTTCGACAGAATCTATGGCTACACCTTC. It encodes CAWRFDRIYGYTF. The chain is built from TRBV30 and TRBJ1-2; D may be TRBD1 (5 bases). The CDR3 sequence is 13 residues long. The germline V gene encodes CDR1 GTSNPN and CDR2 SVGIG (reference sequence). The germline V and J ends were trimmed by 3 bases and 4 bases, with 12 bases remaining between them.

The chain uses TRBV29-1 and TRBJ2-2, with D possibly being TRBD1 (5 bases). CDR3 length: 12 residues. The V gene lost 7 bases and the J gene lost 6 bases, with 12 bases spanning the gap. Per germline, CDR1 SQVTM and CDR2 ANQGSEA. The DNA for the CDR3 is TGCAGCGCTATTGAAGGGGCCGGGGAGCTGTTTTTT. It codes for CSAIEGAGELFF.

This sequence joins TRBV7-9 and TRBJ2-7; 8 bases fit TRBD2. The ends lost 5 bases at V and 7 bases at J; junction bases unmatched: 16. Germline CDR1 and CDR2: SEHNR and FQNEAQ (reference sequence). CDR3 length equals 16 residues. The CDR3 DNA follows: TGTGCCAGCAGCCCCCCCGGGATAGCGGGGAGCGGAGAGCAGTACTTC. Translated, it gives CASSPPGIAGSGEQYF.

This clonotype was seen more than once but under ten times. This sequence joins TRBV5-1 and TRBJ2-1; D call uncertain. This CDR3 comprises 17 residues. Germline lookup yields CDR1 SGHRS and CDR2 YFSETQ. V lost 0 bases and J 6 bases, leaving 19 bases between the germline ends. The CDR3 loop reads CASSLVPASAYSNEQFF. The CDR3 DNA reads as TGCGCCAGCAGCTTGGTCCCGGCTAGTGCTTACTCCAATGAGCAGTTCTTC.

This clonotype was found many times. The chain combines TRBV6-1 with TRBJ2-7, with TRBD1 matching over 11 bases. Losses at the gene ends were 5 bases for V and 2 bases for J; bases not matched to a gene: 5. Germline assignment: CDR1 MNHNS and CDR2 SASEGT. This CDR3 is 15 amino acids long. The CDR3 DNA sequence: TGTGCCAGCAGTCCCCCGGGACAGGGGGCCTACGAGCAGTACTTC. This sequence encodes CASSPPGQGAYEQYF.

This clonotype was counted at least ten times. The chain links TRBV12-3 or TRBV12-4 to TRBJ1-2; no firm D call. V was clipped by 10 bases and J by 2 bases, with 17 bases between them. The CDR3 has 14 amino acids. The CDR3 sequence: CATQDALGNYGYTF. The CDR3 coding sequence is TGTGCCACCCAGGACGCCCTGGGGAACTATGGCTACACCTTC.

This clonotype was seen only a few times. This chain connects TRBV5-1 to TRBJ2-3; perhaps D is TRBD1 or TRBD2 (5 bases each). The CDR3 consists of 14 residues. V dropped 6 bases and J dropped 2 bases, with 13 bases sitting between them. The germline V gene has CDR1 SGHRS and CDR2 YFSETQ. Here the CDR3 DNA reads TGCGCCAGCACCCTAGGGGACCCCACAGATACGCAGTATTTT. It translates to CASTLGDPTDTQYF.